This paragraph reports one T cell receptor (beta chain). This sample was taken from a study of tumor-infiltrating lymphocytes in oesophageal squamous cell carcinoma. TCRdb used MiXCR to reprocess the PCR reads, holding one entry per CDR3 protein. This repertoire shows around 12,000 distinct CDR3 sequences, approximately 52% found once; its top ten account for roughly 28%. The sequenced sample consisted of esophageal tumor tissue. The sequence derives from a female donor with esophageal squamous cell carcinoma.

CDR3 nucleotide sequence: TGTGCCAGCACCCCAAAGCAGGGGGACGCCTACGAGCAGTACTTC. This sequence encodes CASTPKQGDAYEQYF. This chain joins TRBV11-2 and TRBJ2-7, with TRBD1 matching over 7 bases. Losses at the gene ends were 7 bases for V and 2 bases for J; bases not matched to a gene: 11. The V gene's germline CDR1 is SGHAT and CDR2 FQNNGV. This CDR3 has 15 amino acids.